A single sample gave rise to the 19 T cell receptor beta chains below, sequenced in a study of early T cells in non-severe SARS-CoV-2 infection. From the 5' RACE reads, TCRdb called clonotypes with MiXCR, one entry per CDR3 protein. The data hold about 70,000 distinct CDR3 sequences, with around 5% observed a single time. Sequenced here: whole blood, sampled at baseline. These receptors were collected from an adult who was a healthcare worker with PCR-confirmed SARS-CoV-2 infection or an uninfected control (not recorded which).

By share of the sample, this clonotype is large (0.1 to 1%). This rearrangement joins TRBV7-9 to TRBJ1-6; 9 nucleotides align to TRBD1. This CDR3 region has 15 residues. V lost 5 bases, J lost 8 bases, and 7 bases stayed unmatched. CDR1 is SEHNR and CDR2 is FQNEAQ in the germline V gene (reference sequence). The CDR3 protein is CASSGGQGADSPLHF. In DNA, the CDR3 is TGTGCCAGCAGCGGGGGACAGGGCGCGGATTCACCCCTCCACTTT.

The gene calls are TRBV7-9 and TRBJ1-3, with D hard to call. V dropped 5 bases and J dropped 11 bases, with 13 bases sitting between them. The CDR3 is 12 amino acids. CDR1 is SEHNR and CDR2 is FQNEAQ in the germline V gene (reference sequence). CDR3 region: CASSLAARPIYF. In nucleotides, the CDR3 is TGTGCCAGCAGCCTCGCGGCGCGGCCCATATATTTT.

This clonotype came up many times. The chain's CDR3 is CASSYSPEGQDPYNEQFF. The CDR3 DNA is TGTGCCAGCAGTTACTCGCCCGAGGGGCAGGACCCATACAATGAGCAGTTCTTC. This rearrangement joins TRBV6-6 to TRBJ2-1, with D perhaps TRBD1 or TRBD2 (5 bases each). Trimming pared 0 bases from V and 4 bases from J, leaving 19 bases between. The germline V gene has CDR1 MNHNY and CDR2 SVGAGI (reference sequence). The CDR3 has 18 amino acids.

Many counts were recorded for this clonotype. This chain links TRBV9 with TRBJ2-3; D is uncertain. V was pared by 0 bases and J by 6 bases, with 11 bases between. Germline values: CDR1 SGDLS, CDR2 YYNGEE. The CDR3 loop spans 14 amino acids. The CDR3 here is CASSVAVGGDTQYF. Written as DNA, the CDR3 is TGTGCCAGCAGCGTAGCTGTTGGTGGTGATACGCAGTATTTT.

CDR3 DNA sequence: TGTGCCGGAGGGGGGGAGACCCAGTACTTC. Its translation: CAGGGETQYF. The genes are TRBV7-9 and TRBJ2-5; the D call may be TRBD1 or TRBD2 (6 bases each). Trimming pared 11 bases from V and 5 bases from J, leaving 9 bases between. Germline CDR1 reads SEHNR; CDR2 reads FQNEAQ (reference sequence). The CDR3 has 10 residues. The whole variable domain, filled in from reference TRBV7-9 and TRBJ2-5, reads DTGVSQNPRHKITKRGQNVTFRCDPISEHNRLYWYRQTLGQGPEFLTYFQNEAQLEKSRLLSDRFSAERPKGSFSTLEIQRTEQGDSAMYLCAGGGETQYFGPGTRLLVL.

This clonotype was found a few times. The chain employs TRBV29-1 and TRBJ2-7; TRBD1 is a possible D gene (6 bases). Germline CDR1 SQVTM, CDR2 ANQGSEA. This CDR3 is 11 amino acids long. Trimming shortened V by 6 bases and J by 2 bases, and 8 bases separated the two germline ends. The CDR3 here is CSVRGAYEQYF. The DNA for the CDR3 is TGCAGCGTCAGGGGAGCCTACGAGCAGTACTTC.

This clonotype was detected ten times or more. The rearrangement joins TRBV6-1 to TRBJ1-5, with no clear D. CDR1 and CDR2 (germline): MNHNS, SASEGT. The CDR3 has 16 residues. Trimming cost V 2 bases and J 0 bases, with 11 bases left between them. CDR3 residues: CASSELISASNQPQHF. The CDR3 DNA sequence: TGTGCCAGCAGTGAATTAATATCGGCTAGCAATCAGCCCCAGCATTTT.

The chain recombines TRBV2 with TRBJ1-5; D remains unclear. The CDR3 is 15 amino acids. V gave up 4 bases and J gave up 1 base, with 11 bases separating them. Germline V gene data show CDR1 as SNHLY and CDR2 as FYNNEI. The CDR3: CASSGEMISNQPQHF. CDR3 coding DNA: TGTGCCAGCAGTGGCGAGATGATCAGCAATCAGCCCCAGCATTTT.

This clonotype was recorded at least ten times. The V gene is TRBV11-3, the J gene TRBJ2-2, with TRBD1 as a possible D gene (6 bases). CDR3 length: 15 amino acids. V lost 3 bases and J 4 bases, leaving 12 bases between the germline ends. CDR1 is SGHNT, CDR2 YENEEA, per germline. CDR3 nucleotide sequence: TGTGCCAGCAGCTTGTCAACAGGGCCCACCGGGGAGCTGTTTTTT. Encoded protein: CASSLSTGPTGELFF.

This clonotype was counted many times. The V gene is TRBV5-1, the J gene TRBJ2-5; tentatively, D is TRBD2 (5 bases). Germline V gives CDR1 SGHRS, CDR2 YFSETQ. This CDR3 is 16 amino acids long. Trimming took off 0 bases at V and 4 bases at J, with 16 bases between the two ends. This CDR3 is CASSLGLRGSGETQYF. CDR3 coding DNA: TGCGCCAGCAGCTTGGGACTTCGAGGGTCGGGAGAGACCCAGTACTTC.

Only a few counts were recorded for this clonotype. The rearrangement uses TRBV9 and TRBJ2-3; D is perhaps TRBD2 (7 bases). The CDR3 consists of 14 residues. CDR1 is SGDLS, CDR2 YYNGEE, per germline. Trimming cost V 1 base and J 5 bases, with 11 bases left between them. The CDR3 DNA reads as TGTGCCAGCAGCGTAAAGGGAGGGGGAGATACGCAGTATTTT. Its translation is CASSVKGGGDTQYF. Using reference TRBV9 and TRBJ2-3 for the parts outside the CDR3, the full variable domain is DSGVTQTPKHLITATGQRVTLRCSPRSGDLSVYWYQQSLDQGLQFLIQYYNGEERAKGNILERFSAQQFPDLHSELNLSSLELGDSALYFCASSVKGGGDTQYFGPGTRLTVL.

The chain has TRBV27 and TRBJ2-5; a possible D gene is TRBD1 (7 bases). The CDR3 runs 16 residues. Per the germline V gene, CDR1 is MNHEY and CDR2 is SMNVEV (reference sequence). V gave up 6 bases and J gave up 4 bases, with 21 bases separating them. CDR3 in DNA: TGTGCCAGCAGACCGTTAGACTTTCAGGGGGGAGAGACCCAGTACTTC. Protein product: CASRPLDFQGGETQYF.

The chain has TRBV7-6 and TRBJ1-6, with TRBD1 matching 7 bases. Germline V lookup: CDR1 SGHVS, CDR2 FNYEAQ. The CDR3 has 14 amino acids. J was trimmed by 9 bases and V by 3 bases; bases with no gene match: 5. The CDR3 loop is CASSFGQESSPLHF. For the CDR3, the DNA is TGTGCCAGCAGCTTCGGACAGGAAAGTTCACCCCTCCACTTT.

This clonotype has a count of ten or more. V and J are TRBV28 and TRBJ1-5; D remains ambiguous. Germline CDR1 is MDHEN and CDR2 is SYDVKM. Trimming shortened V by 2 bases and J by 4 bases, and 9 bases separated the two germline ends. CDR3 length: 14 amino acids. CDR3 sequence (DNA): TGTGCCAGCAGTTTAGGTCAGCCGAATCAGCCCCAGCATTTT. This codes for CASSLGQPNQPQHF.

This clonotype came up many times. The CDR3 bases are TGCGCCAGCAGCCAAGGACCTGGACTAGCTGAAGAGACCCAGTACTTC. Protein product: CASSQGPGLAEETQYF. The V gene is TRBV4-1, the J gene TRBJ2-5; 8 bases are shared with TRBD2. Germline CDR1 and CDR2: MGHRA and YSYEKL. V gave up 1 base and J gave up 3 bases; unmatched junction bases: 7. The CDR3 has 16 residues.

The table lists this clonotype with many counts. The chain combines TRBV18 with TRBJ2-3; D is ambiguous. Per the germline V gene, CDR1 is KGHSH and CDR2 is LQKENI. Trimming removed 4 bases at V and 3 bases at J, with 11 bases between. The CDR3 totals 14 residues. The CDR3 loop reads CASSRVADTDTQYF. For the CDR3, the DNA is TGTGCCAGCTCACGGGTTGCGGATACAGATACGCAGTATTTT.

This clonotype was counted between two and nine times. The chain carries TRBV29-1 and TRBJ2-2; a possible D gene is TRBD2 (6 bases). The CDR3 extends over 12 amino acids. The germline CDR1 and CDR2 sequences are SQVTM and ANQGSEA. V lost 7 bases to trimming and J lost 2 bases, with 8 bases between them. CDR3 bases: TGCAGCGCGGGGGACAACACCGGGGAGCTGTTTTTT. It translates to CSAGDNTGELFF.

This clonotype was observed at least ten times. The V gene is TRBV5-1, the J gene TRBJ2-7; 7 nucleotides agree with TRBD2. The CDR3 has 11 residues. J gave up 6 bases and V 5 bases, and 2 bases lay outside the gene matches. The V gene's germline CDR1 is SGHRS and CDR2 YFSETQ. This CDR3 is CASRAGVEQYF. DNA of the CDR3: TGCGCCAGCAGGGCGGGGGTCGAGCAGTACTTC.

This clonotype came up a few times. V and J are TRBV7-3 and TRBJ2-2; D possibly uses TRBD1 or TRBD2 (5 bases each). The CDR3 spans 15 residues. The V and J ends lost 6 bases and 0 bases respectively, with 11 bases between them. Germline V gene sequence: CDR1 SGHTA, CDR2 FQGTGA. The DNA of the CDR3 is TGTGCCAGCAGTTTTGGGGGTGCGAACACCGGGGAGCTGTTTTTT. It encodes CASSFGGANTGELFF.